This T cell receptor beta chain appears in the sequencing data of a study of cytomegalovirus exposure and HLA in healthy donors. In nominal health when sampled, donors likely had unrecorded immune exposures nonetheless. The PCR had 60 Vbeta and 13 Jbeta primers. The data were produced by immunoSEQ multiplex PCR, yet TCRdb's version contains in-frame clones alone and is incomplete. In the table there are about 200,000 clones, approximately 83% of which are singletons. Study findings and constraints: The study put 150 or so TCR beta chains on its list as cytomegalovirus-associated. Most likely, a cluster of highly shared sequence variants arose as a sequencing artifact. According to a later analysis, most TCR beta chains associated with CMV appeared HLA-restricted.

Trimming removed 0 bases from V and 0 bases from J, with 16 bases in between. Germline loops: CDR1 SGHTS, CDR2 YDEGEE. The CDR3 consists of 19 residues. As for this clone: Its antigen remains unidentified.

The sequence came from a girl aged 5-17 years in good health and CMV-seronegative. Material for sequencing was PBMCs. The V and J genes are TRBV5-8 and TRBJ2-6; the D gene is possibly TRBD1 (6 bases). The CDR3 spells CASSLEWTETLSGANVLTF. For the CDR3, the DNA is TGTGCCAGCAGCTTGGAGTGGACAGAAACCCTCTCTGGGGCCAACGTCCTGACTTTC.